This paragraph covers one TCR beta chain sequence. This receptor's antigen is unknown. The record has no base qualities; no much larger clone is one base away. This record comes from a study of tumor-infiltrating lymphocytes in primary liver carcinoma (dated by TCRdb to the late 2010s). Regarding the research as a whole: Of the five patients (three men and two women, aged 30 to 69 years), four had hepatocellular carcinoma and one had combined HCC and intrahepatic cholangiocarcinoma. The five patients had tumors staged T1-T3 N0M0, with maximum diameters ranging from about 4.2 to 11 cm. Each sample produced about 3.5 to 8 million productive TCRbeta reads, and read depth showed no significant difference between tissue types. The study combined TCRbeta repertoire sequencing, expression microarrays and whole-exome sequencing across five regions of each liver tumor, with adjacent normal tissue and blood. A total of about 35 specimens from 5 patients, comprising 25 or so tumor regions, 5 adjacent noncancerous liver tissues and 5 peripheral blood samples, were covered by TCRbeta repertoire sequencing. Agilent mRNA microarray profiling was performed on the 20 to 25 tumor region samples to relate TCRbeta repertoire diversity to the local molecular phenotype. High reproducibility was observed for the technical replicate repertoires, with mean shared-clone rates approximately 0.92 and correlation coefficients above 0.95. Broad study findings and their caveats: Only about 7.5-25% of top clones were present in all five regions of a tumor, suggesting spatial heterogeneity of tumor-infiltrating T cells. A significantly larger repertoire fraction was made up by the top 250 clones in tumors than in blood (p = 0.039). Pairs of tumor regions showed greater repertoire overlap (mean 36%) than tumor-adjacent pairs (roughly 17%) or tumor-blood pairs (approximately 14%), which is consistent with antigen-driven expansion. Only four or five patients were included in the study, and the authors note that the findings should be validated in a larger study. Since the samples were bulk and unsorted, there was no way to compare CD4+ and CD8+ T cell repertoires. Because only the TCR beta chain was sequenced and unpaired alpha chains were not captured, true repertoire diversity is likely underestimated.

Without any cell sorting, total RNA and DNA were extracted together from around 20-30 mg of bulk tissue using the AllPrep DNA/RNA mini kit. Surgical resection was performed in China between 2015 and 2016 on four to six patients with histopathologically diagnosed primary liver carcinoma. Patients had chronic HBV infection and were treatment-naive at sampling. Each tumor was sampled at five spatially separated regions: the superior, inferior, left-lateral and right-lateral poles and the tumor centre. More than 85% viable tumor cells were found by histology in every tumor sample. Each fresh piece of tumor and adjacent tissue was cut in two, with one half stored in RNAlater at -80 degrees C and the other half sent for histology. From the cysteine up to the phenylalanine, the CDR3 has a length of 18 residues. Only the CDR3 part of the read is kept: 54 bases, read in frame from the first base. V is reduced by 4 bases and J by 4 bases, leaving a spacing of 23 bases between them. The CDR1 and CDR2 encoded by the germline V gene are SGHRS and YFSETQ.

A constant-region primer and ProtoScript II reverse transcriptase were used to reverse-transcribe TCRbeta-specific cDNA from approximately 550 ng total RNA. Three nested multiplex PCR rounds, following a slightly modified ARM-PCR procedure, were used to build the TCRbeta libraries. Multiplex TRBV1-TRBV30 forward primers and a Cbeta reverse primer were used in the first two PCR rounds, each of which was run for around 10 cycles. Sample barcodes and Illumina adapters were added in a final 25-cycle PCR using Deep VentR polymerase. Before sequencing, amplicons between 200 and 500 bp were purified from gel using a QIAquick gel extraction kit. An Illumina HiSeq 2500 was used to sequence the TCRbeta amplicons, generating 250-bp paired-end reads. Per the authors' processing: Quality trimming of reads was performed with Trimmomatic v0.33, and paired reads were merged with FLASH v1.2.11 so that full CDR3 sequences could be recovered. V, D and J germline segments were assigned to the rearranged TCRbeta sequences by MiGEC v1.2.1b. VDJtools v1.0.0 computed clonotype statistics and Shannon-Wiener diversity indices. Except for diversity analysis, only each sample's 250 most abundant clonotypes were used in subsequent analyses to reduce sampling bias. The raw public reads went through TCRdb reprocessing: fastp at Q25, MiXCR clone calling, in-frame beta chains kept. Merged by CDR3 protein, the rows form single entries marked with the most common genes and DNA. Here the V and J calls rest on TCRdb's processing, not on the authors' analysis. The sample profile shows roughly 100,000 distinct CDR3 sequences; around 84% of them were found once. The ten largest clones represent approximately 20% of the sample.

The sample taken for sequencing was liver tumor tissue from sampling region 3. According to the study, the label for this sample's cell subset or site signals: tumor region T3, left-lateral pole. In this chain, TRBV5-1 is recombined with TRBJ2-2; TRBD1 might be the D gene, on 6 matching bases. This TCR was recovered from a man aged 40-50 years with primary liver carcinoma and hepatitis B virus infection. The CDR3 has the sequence CASSQLPQGTWGTGELFF. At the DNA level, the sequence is TGCGCCAGCAGCCAACTCCCCCAAGGGACATGGGGCACCGGGGAGCTGTTTTTT.